The 3 T cell receptor beta chains listed next were all sequenced from one sample in a study of blood T cell repertoires in COVID-19. Clones were sequenced by immunoSEQ multiplex PCR, and TCRdb holds only the in-frame ones, with some missing. The table has some 130,000 clones, 70% to 80% seen once. The sample comprised peripheral blood. These receptors came from a human donor in a cohort sampled during active COVID-19.

The genes are TRBV5-1 and TRBJ2-5, with 14 nucleotides matching TRBD2. The CDR3 loop spans 18 amino acids. Losses at the gene ends were 4 bases for V and 2 bases for J; bases not matched to a gene: 10. Germline lookup yields CDR1 SGHRS and CDR2 YFSETQ. Here the CDR3 reads CASSGGTSGGLYQETQYF. CDR3 sequence (DNA): TGCGCCAGCAGCGGCGGGACTAGCGGGGGCCTTTATCAAGAGACCCAGTACTTC.

The chain recombines TRBV15 with TRBJ1-5; 7 positions match TRBD1. CDR3 size: 17 residues. V was pared by 0 bases and J by 1 base, with 6 bases of the junction left unmatched. In germline, CDR1 is LNHNV, CDR2 YYDKDF (reference sequence). The CDR3 nucleotides read TGTGCCACCAGCAGAGATGGAGGGGGCTGGAGCAATCAGCCCCAGCATTTT. It codes for CATSRDGGGWSNQPQHF.

This sequence joins TRBV11-2 and TRBJ2-7; TRBD1 matches at 10 bases. J was trimmed by 7 bases and V by 3 bases; bases with no gene match: 9. Germline V gene lookup returns CDR1 SGHAT and CDR2 FQNNGV. The CDR3 is made up of 15 amino acids. CDR3 bases: TGTGCCAGCAGCTTTTCCGGGACAGGGGCGGGGGAGCAGTACTTC. Its translation: CASSFSGTGAGEQYF.